This T cell receptor beta chain emerged from a study of blood T cell repertoires in COVID-19. About the research overall: PBMCs, B-cell-depleted T cells, or T cells provided the cDNA or gDNA that made up the material.

Original data processing: Reference gene primer amplification in the assay estimated nucleated cell counts. Produced via immunoSEQ multiplex PCR; TCRdb's table is partial and in-frame only. The V and J calls and clone size were taken over from that table, and D and trimming were inferred from the DNA. The data show 150,000 to 200,000 clones, with approximately 88% seen just once and 6.5% to 7.5% held by the top ten. The CDR3 runs 15 residues. V lost 6 bases to trimming and J lost 2 bases; unmatched junction nucleotides: 5. Looked up from germline, CDR1 is MNHNY and CDR2 is SVGAGI (reference sequence). The Seattle site enrolled patients during active infection and followed them longitudinally.

The material sequenced was peripheral blood. The sequence was obtained from a woman aged 40 to 50 with COVID-19, enrolled during active disease. V and J are TRBV6-6 and TRBJ2-2, with 8 positions matching TRBD2. CDR3 bases: TGTGCCAGCAGCCCAGCGGGAGTTAACACCGGGGAGCTGTTTTTT. It encodes CASSPAGVNTGELFF.